Sequencing of this T cell receptor (beta chain) was carried out in a study of T-cell memory formation after mild COVID-19. Turning to the study itself: Among the donors, TCR clusters were largely specific to each donor.

Points from the study as a whole: A second wave of clones peaked on day 37, and their SARS-CoV-2 specificity went unconfirmed. Those CD4+ clones that contracted were mainly in CM and EM (CD8+ ones in EMRA). Certain responding clones were present in pre-infection memory, suggesting participation of cross-reactive memory.

A single record per CDR3 protein comes from TCRdb applying MiXCR to the 5' RACE reads. Of under 300,000 distinct CDR3 sequences in the sample, roughly 15% are singletons; the top ten hold approximately 23%. CDR3 size: 14 residues. Germline loops: CDR1 SQVTM, CDR2 ANQGSEA. A word on this clonotype: Its antigen is not identified. Germline is not matched at one junction end, which may reflect a read error.

This chain uses TRBV29-1 with TRBJ2-2; TRBD1 matches at 9 bases. The sample consisted of PBMCs or a T cell subset sorted from them (not recorded which). The source is a man between 18 and 29 years old who had mild COVID-19 (a few samples of this study predate the infection). Cell type and time point are not known. The CDR3 sequence is CSVSGTGNPGELFF. The CDR3 bases are TGCAGCGTTTCCGGGACAGGGAACCCCGGGGAGCTGTTTTTT.